Each of the 9 T cell receptor beta chains below was sequenced from the same sample in a study of human T cells and chemical hapten exposure. As to time point: patch test 2, 6 weeks after DPC sensitization. Noted treatment: therapeutic diphenylcyclopropenone sensitization with weekly scalp DPC. A single record per CDR3 protein comes from TCRdb applying MiXCR to the RACE reads. The sample lists over 65,000 distinct CDR3 sequences; around a tenth were seen once. Sequenced here: whole blood, sampled in connection with sensitization to the hapten diphenylcyclopropenone (DPC). The receptors were gathered from a man aged 18 to 35 with alopecia areata. Some clones in this sample may be carry-over from other donors' samples.

The V and J genes are TRBV9 and TRBJ1-3; D gene unclear. Trimming stripped 0 bases from V and 2 bases from J, with 6 bases between. CDR3 length: 14 amino acids. Germline CDR1 is SGDLS and CDR2 is YYNGEE. As DNA, the CDR3 is TGTGCCAGCAGCGTAGAGGTCCCTGGAAACACCATATATTTT. Encoded protein: CASSVEVPGNTIYF. The whole variable domain, filled in from reference TRBV9 and TRBJ1-3, reads DSGVTQTPKHLITATGQRVTLRCSPRSGDLSVYWYQQSLDQGLQFLIQYYNGEERAKGNILERFSAQQFPDLHSELNLSSLELGDSALYFCASSVEVPGNTIYFGEGSWLTVV.

J is TRBJ2-6 and V is TRBV29-1; no clear D gene. The V gene lost 3 bases and the J gene lost 0 bases, with 3 bases spanning the gap. The V gene's germline CDR1 is SQVTM and CDR2 ANQGSEA. The CDR3 covers 13 residues. The CDR3 DNA reads TGCAGCGTTGACAACTCTGGGGCCAACGTCCTGACTTTC. This sequence encodes CSVDNSGANVLTF. Supplemented by reference TRBV29-1 and TRBJ2-6, the full variable domain reads SAVISQKPSRDICQRGTSLTIQCQVDSQVTMMFWYRQQPGQSLTLIATANQGSEATYESGFVIDKFPISRPNLTFSTLTVSNMSPEDSSIYLCSVDNSGANVLTFGAGSRLTVL.

This clonotype was counted at least ten times. The J gene is TRBJ2-3, the V gene TRBV20-1; 9 nucleotides line up with TRBD2. This CDR3 region has 14 residues. Germline lookup yields CDR1 DFQATT and CDR2 SNEGSKA (reference sequence). The V gene end was trimmed by 4 bases and the J gene end by 4 bases; junction bases not matched to a gene: 6. CDR3 in DNA: TGCAGTGCTATAGGCGGGGGGGCGGCAGATACGCAGTATTTT. This sequence encodes CSAIGGGAADTQYF.

This clonotype appeared many times. This sequence joins TRBV4-1 and TRBJ1-6, with a weak D call TRBD1 (5 bases). CDR3 size: 17 residues. V lost 0 bases and J 1 base, leaving 10 bases between the germline ends. Per the germline V gene, CDR1 is MGHRA and CDR2 is YSYEKL. CDR3 bases: TGCGCCAGCAGCCAAGATCGTGGGGGATCCTATAATTCACCCCTCCACTTT. It is translated as CASSQDRGGSYNSPLHF.

This clonotype was seen many times. The V and J genes are TRBV12-3 or TRBV12-4 and TRBJ2-5; possibly TRBD1 or TRBD2 for D (7 bases each). The CDR3 totals 15 residues. The V gene lost 6 bases and the J gene lost 2 bases, with 16 bases spanning the gap. CDR3 in amino acids: CASRAGRDRQETQYF. Written as DNA, the CDR3 is TGTGCCAGCAGAGCAGGGAGGGACAGACAAGAGACCCAGTACTTC.

In its sample, this clonotype was seen many times. The chain is built from TRBV6-6 and TRBJ2-4, with D possibly being TRBD1 or TRBD2 (5 bases each). Germline V gives CDR1 MNHNY, CDR2 SVGAGI (reference sequence). The CDR3 extends over 15 amino acids. Trimming cost V 3 bases and J 4 bases, with 13 bases left between them. This chain's CDR3 is CASSYFEGNKNIQYF. The CDR3 DNA is TGTGCCAGCAGTTATTTCGAGGGGAATAAAAACATTCAGTACTTC.

This clonotype has a count of ten or more. V usage is TRBV18 and J usage is TRBJ1-1; D might be TRBD1 (5 bases). The CDR3 has 16 amino acids. The V end was cut by 6 bases, the J end by 4 bases, with 21 bases between. In germline, CDR1 is KGHSH, CDR2 LQKENI. CDR3 residues: CASSLATGWRGTEAFF. The CDR3 coding sequence is TGTGCCAGCTCCCTAGCTACGGGATGGAGGGGCACTGAAGCTTTCTTT.

This clonotype was counted only a few times. This sequence joins TRBV7-9 and TRBJ2-3; D is ambiguous. V lost 2 bases to trimming and J lost 3 bases, with 9 bases between them. Germline lookup yields CDR1 SEHNR and CDR2 FQNEAQ (reference sequence). The CDR3 extends over 14 amino acids. In DNA, the CDR3 is TGTGCCAGCAGCTTAAATTTCGGGACAGATACGCAGTATTTT. Its protein product is CASSLNFGTDTQYF.

This clonotype has only a few counts. The J gene is TRBJ1-2, the V gene TRBV10-3, with D perhaps matching TRBD1 (6 bases). The V end lost 7 bases, the J end lost 8 bases, and 14 bases lay between the germline ends. Germline assignment: CDR1 ENHRY and CDR2 SYGVKD. This CDR3 spans 12 amino acids. The CDR3 nucleotides are TGTGCCATCACCTCAACAGGGAGCGGCTACACCTTC. Protein: CAITSTGSGYTF.